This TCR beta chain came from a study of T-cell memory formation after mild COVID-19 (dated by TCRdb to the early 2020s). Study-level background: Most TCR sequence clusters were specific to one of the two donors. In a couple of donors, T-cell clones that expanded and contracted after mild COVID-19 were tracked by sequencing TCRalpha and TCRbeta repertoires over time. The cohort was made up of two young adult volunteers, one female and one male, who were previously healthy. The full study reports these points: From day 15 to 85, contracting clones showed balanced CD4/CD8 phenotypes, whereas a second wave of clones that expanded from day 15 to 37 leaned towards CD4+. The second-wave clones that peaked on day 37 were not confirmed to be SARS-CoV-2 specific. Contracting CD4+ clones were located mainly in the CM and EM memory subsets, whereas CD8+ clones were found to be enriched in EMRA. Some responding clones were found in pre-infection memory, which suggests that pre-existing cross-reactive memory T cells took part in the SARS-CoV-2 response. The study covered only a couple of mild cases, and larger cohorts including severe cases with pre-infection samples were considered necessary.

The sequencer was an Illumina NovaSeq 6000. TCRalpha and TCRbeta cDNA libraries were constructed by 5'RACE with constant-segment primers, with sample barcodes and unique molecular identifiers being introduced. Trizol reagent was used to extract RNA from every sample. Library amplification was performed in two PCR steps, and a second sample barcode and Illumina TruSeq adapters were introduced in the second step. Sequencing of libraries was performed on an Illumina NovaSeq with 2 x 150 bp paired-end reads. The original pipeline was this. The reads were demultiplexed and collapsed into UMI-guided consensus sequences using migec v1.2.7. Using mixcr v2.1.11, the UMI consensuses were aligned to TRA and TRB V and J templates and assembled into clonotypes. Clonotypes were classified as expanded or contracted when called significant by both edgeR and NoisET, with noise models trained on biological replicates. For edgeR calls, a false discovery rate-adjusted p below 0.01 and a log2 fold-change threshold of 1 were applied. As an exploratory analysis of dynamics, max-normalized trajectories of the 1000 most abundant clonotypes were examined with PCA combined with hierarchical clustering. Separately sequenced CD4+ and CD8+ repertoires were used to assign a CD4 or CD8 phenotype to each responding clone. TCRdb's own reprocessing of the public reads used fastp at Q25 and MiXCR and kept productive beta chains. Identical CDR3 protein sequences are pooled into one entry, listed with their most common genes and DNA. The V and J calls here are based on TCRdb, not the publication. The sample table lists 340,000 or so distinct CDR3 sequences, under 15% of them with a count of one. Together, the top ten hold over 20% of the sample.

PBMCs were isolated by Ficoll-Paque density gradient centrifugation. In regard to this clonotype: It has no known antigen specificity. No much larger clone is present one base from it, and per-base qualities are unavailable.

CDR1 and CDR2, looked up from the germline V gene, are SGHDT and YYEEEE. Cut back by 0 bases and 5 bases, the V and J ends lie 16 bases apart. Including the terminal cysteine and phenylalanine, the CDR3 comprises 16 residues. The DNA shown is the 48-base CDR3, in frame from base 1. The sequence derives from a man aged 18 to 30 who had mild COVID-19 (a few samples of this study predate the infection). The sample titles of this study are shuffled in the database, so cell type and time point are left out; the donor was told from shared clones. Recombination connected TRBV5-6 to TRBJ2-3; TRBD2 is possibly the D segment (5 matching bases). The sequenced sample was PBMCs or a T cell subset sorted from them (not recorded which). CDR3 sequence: CASSLELARRRDTQYF. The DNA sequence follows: TGTGCCAGCAGCTTGGAGCTAGCCCGCCGGAGAGATACGCAGTATTTT.